Each of the 16 T cell receptor beta chains below was sequenced from the same sample in a study of T-cell reconstitution after alpha-beta-depleted transplantation in children. As it was prepared, the TCRbeta library received unique molecular identifiers. Each CDR3 protein is one row after TCRdb ran MiXCR on the PCR reads. In the table there are almost 600,000 distinct CDR3 sequences, 25% to 30% of which are singletons. This material consisted of PBMCs, taken before TCRalphabeta/CD19-depleted stem cell transplant. These TCRs come from a boy less than two years old with Wiskott-Aldrich syndrome, due to receive a stem cell transplant.

The chain links TRBV7-9 to TRBJ2-3, with D possibly matching TRBD2 (6 bases). The CDR3 is 16 amino acids. The germline CDR1 and CDR2 sequences are SEHNR and FQNEAQ (reference sequence). The V end was cut by 3 bases, the J end by 2 bases, with 15 bases between. The CDR3 DNA is TGTGCCAGCAGCTTGCTACGGGGACTTCTCACAGATACGCAGTATTTT. This sequence encodes CASSLLRGLLTDTQYF.

The V and J genes are TRBV7-2 and TRBJ1-5; D is unresolved. Trimming shortened V by 1 base and J by 5 bases, and 15 bases separated the two germline ends. The length of the CDR3 is 16 residues. In germline, CDR1 is SGHTA, CDR2 FQGNSA. The CDR3 coding sequence is TGTGCCAGCAGCTTAGTCGGAGGATTCCCCTATCAGCCCCAGCATTTT. Encoded protein: CASSLVGGFPYQPQHF.

The chain links TRBV5-1 to TRBJ2-5; possible D gene TRBD1, 5 bases. Trimming cost V 4 bases and J 4 bases, with 17 bases left between them. CDR3 length equals 15 residues. Germline V lookup: CDR1 SGHRS, CDR2 YFSETQ. CDR3 nucleotide sequence: TGCGCCAGCAGCCCAGCAACAGGAGTACGAGAGACCCAGTACTTC. Translation: CASSPATGVRETQYF.

V gene TRBV12-3 or TRBV12-4 combines with J gene TRBJ2-3; the match to TRBD2 covers 12 bases. V trimming: 7 bases; J trimming: 6 bases; junction bases outside the gene matches: 11. The CDR3 covers 16 residues. DNA of the CDR3: TGTGCCAGCAACCCAGGACTAGCGGGATTGATCGATACGCAGTATTTT. It specifies CASNPGLAGLIDTQYF.

The chain carries TRBV5-1 and TRBJ1-1; TRBD1 agrees at 8 bases. The CDR3 extends over 16 amino acids. J lost 4 bases, V lost 0 bases, and 8 bases had no gene match. The germline gives CDR1 SGHRS, CDR2 YFSETQ. In nucleotides, the CDR3 is TGCGCCAGCAGCTTGGGGCAGGGGGCCGGTATCACTGAAGCTTTCTTT. Translated: CASSLGQGAGITEAFF.

This sequence joins TRBV7-9 and TRBJ2-1; D perhaps matches TRBD1 (6 bases). The V gene lost 1 base and the J gene lost 5 bases, with 15 bases spanning the gap. This CDR3 has 16 residues. Per the germline V gene, CDR1 is SEHNR and CDR2 is FQNEAQ (reference sequence). In DNA, the CDR3 is TGTGCCAGCAGCTTAGGGACCGGGACACCGGACAATGAGCAGTTCTTC. It translates to CASSLGTGTPDNEQFF.

The CDR3 region is CASSPRVHQQFF. DNA of the CDR3: TGTGCCAGCAGCCCAAGGGTCCACCAACAGTTCTTC. The chain couples TRBV7-9 to TRBJ2-1, with D unresolved. V lost 5 bases to trimming and J lost 13 bases, with 15 bases between them. The CDR3 totals 12 residues. Germline loops: CDR1 SEHNR, CDR2 FQNEAQ (reference sequence).

This clonotype was observed a few times. This chain connects TRBV10-3 to TRBJ2-5; 7 bases map to TRBD1. V was clipped by 7 bases and J by 5 bases; unmatched bases: 7. Germline V gene data show CDR1 as ENHRY and CDR2 as SYGVKD. The CDR3 spans 13 residues. CDR3 nucleotide sequence: TGTGCCATCACTGGGACAGAATCTGAGACCCAGTACTTC. Encoded protein: CAITGTESETQYF.

This clonotype was detected only a few times. This chain connects TRBV5-1 to TRBJ2-4; the D gene is possibly TRBD2 (6 bases). Trimming left V 2 bases short and J 7 bases short, with 13 bases between. CDR1 and CDR2 from the germline V gene are SGHRS and YFSETQ. The CDR3 spans 14 residues. The DNA of the CDR3 is TGCGCCAGCAGCTTACCTGGAGGGCCTAACATTCAGTACTTC. Translating gives CASSLPGGPNIQYF.

The rearrangement links TRBV6-1 to TRBJ2-1; TRBD2 aligns across 11 bases. Germline values: CDR1 MNHNS, CDR2 SASEGT. The CDR3 spans 16 residues. V trimming: 3 bases; J trimming: 2 bases; junction bases outside the gene matches: 3. For the CDR3, the DNA is TGTGCCAGCAGTGAGGGGACTAGCGGAACCTACAATGAGCAGTTCTTC. It encodes CASSEGTSGTYNEQFF.

The genes are TRBV10-3 and TRBJ1-1; perhaps TRBD1 as D (5 bases). CDR1 ENHRY and CDR2 SYGVKD come from the germline V gene. Trimming took 11 bases from V and 4 from J, leaving 17 bases between them. The CDR3 is made up of 13 amino acids. The CDR3 protein is CASLGGGGTEAFF. CDR3 bases: TGTGCCTCCCTCGGTGGGGGAGGCACTGAAGCTTTCTTT.

The V and J genes are TRBV7-6 and TRBJ2-7, with 9 bases fitting TRBD2. Losses at the gene ends were 3 bases for V and 4 bases for J; bases not matched to a gene: 4. The CDR3 has 14 residues. The germline gives CDR1 SGHVS, CDR2 FNYEAQ. Here the CDR3 reads CASSLSSGKYEQYF. CDR3 coding DNA: TGTGCCAGCAGCTTGTCTAGCGGGAAGTACGAGCAGTACTTC. The whole variable domain, remainder taken from reference TRBV7-6 and TRBJ2-7, is GAGVSQSPRYKVTKRGQDVALRCDPISGHVSLYWYRQALGQGPEFLTYFNYEAQQDKSGLPNDRFSAERPEGSISTLTIQRTEQRDSAMYRCASSLSSGKYEQYFGPGTRLTVT.

The rearrangement links TRBV20-1 to TRBJ1-1; weak D call: TRBD1 (5 bases). Germline CDR1 DFQATT, CDR2 SNEGSKA (reference sequence). Trimming pared 5 bases from V and 0 bases from J, leaving 10 bases between. This CDR3 region has 13 residues. The CDR3: CSAPGLMNTEAFF. For the CDR3, the DNA is TGCAGTGCTCCGGGACTGATGAACACTGAAGCTTTCTTT.

This clonotype was recorded a few times. The chain is built from TRBV24-1 and TRBJ2-2; TRBD1 aligns across 9 bases. CDR1 and CDR2 from the germline V gene are KGHDR and SFDVKD. V dropped 6 bases and J dropped 4; count of bases not matched to a gene: 8. The CDR3 spans 16 residues. The CDR3 region has the DNA TGTGCCACCAGTTTAGCCGGGACAGGGCTCACCGGGGAGCTGTTTTTT. It translates to CATSLAGTGLTGELFF.

As DNA, the CDR3 is TGTGCCAGCAGCCGGGACAGGACCACGCAGTACTTC. It yields the protein CASSRDRTTQYF. The chain carries TRBV12-3 or TRBV12-4 and TRBJ2-7; 8 bases agree with TRBD1. The CDR3 sequence is 12 residues long. Unmatched junction bases numbered 7, after V lost 6 bases and J lost 9 bases.

The chain recombines TRBV20-1 with TRBJ1-1; D ambiguous. Trimming removed 1 base at V and 2 bases at J, with 8 bases between. Germline CDR1 and CDR2: DFQATT and SNEGSKA (reference sequence). There are 13 residues in the CDR3. DNA of the CDR3: TGCAGTGCTAGAGGCGACGGAAACACTGAAGCTTTCTTT. Encoded protein: CSARGDGNTEAFF.